Listed here is a single T cell receptor beta chain. These data belong to a study of blood T cell repertoires in COVID-19. Assay: immunoSEQ multiplex PCR; the TCRdb copy retains only in-frame clones and omits some. Of roughly 500,000 clones in the sample, 88% were seen once. Trimming took 2 bases from V and 8 from J; bases not matched to a gene: 7. This CDR3 comprises 13 residues. Germline V lookup: CDR1 GTSNPN, CDR2 SVGIG (reference sequence). The TCR was taken from a woman in her sixties or seventies who had recovered from COVID-19. Sequenced: PBMCs or T cells enriched from blood (not recorded which). The chain recombines TRBV30 with TRBJ1-1, with TRBD1 matching 8 bases. CDR3 coding DNA: TGTGCCTGGAGTATGGGACAGGCGGTGGAAGCTTTCTTT. This gives the protein CAWSMGQAVEAFF.